This T cell receptor beta chain was captured by sequencing in a study of cytomegalovirus exposure and HLA in healthy donors. Sequenced by immunoSEQ multiplex PCR; TCRdb stores in-frame clones only, minus some. Here the sample spans about 160,000 clones, under 90% being singletons. CDR1 and CDR2 from the germline V gene are MNHEY and SVGAGI. The CDR3 contains 15 residues. V shed 5 bases and J 6 bases; nucleotides not matched to a gene: 9. Specimen: PBMCs. V gene TRBV6-5 combines with J gene TRBJ2-5, with 10 bases that match TRBD2. The receptor's source is a woman under 30 in good health and CMV-seropositive. The chain's CDR3 is CASSKKPGLAKTQYF. The DNA for the CDR3 is TGTGCCAGCAGTAAAAAACCGGGACTAGCGAAGACCCAGTACTTC.